Shown below are 27 T cell receptor beta chains from a single sample sequenced in a study of blood T cell repertoires in COVID-19. Measured with immunoSEQ multiplex PCR; TCRdb has only the in-frame clones, and not every one. The table lists around 130,000 clones, about 89% of them singletons. Sequenced input: peripheral blood. These receptors originate from a man in his forties or fifties with active or convalescent COVID-19.

This chain joins TRBV2 and TRBJ1-2; TRBD1 is a possible D gene (6 bases). The CDR3 runs to 14 residues. Looked up from germline, CDR1 is SNHLY and CDR2 is FYNNEI. Between the trimmed V and J ends, which lost 0 bases and 7 bases, there was a span of 12 bases. CDR3 loop: CASSEAGGAGGYTF. The CDR3 DNA follows: TGTGCCAGCAGTGAAGCTGGGGGGGCAGGTGGCTACACCTTC.

The chain is built from TRBV28 and TRBJ1-1, with D perhaps matching TRBD1 (5 bases). Trimming removed 3 bases at V and 6 bases at J, with 8 bases between. Germline CDR1 and CDR2: MDHEN and SYDVKM. This CDR3 has 12 residues. The CDR3 nucleotides are TGTGCCAGCAGTTTCGGGGGGGCTGAAGCTTTCTTT. It is translated as CASSFGGAEAFF.

V and J are TRBV19 and TRBJ1-1, with 8 bases matching TRBD1. V dropped 3 bases and J dropped 0; count of bases not matched to a gene: 3. Germline loops: CDR1 LNHDA, CDR2 SQIVND (reference sequence). This CDR3 has 15 amino acids. The CDR3 sequence is CASSIDRGMNTEAFF. DNA for the CDR3: TGTGCCAGTAGTATCGACAGGGGTATGAACACTGAAGCTTTCTTT.

The chain couples TRBV27 to TRBJ1-5; TRBD1 agrees at 8 bases. Germline lookup yields CDR1 MNHEY and CDR2 SMNVEV (reference sequence). V shed 2 bases and J 8 bases; nucleotides not matched to a gene: 8. The CDR3 covers 15 residues. The CDR3, as DNA: TGTGCCAGCAGTTTACTAACAGGGGGGGTCGAGCCCCAGCATTTT. Translation: CASSLLTGGVEPQHF.

The chain is built from TRBV9 and TRBJ1-1; D uncertain. V was pared by 0 bases and J by 2 bases, with 11 bases between. CDR3 length: 15 residues. Germline CDR1 is SGDLS and CDR2 is YYNGEE. The CDR3: CASSVGGELNTEAFF. Written as DNA, the CDR3 is TGTGCCAGCAGCGTAGGGGGAGAACTAAACACTGAAGCTTTCTTT.

The chain employs TRBV19 and TRBJ1-5; D unclear. V lost 2 bases to trimming and J lost 5 bases, with 7 bases between them. Looked up from germline, CDR1 is LNHDA and CDR2 is SQIVND (reference sequence). The CDR3 has 13 amino acids. For the CDR3, the DNA is TGTGCCAGTAGTATATTCACAGATCAGCCCCAGCATTTT. Protein sequence: CASSIFTDQPQHF.

This clone was observed a few times. V gene TRBV12-5 combines with J gene TRBJ1-3, with D unclear. The CDR3 is 15 amino acids. CDR1 LGHNT and CDR2 FRNRAP come from the germline V gene. V shed 2 bases and J shed 0 bases, with 8 bases lying between them. The CDR3 DNA reads as TGTGCTAGTGGTTTGTTCCTAAGCTCTGGAAACACCATATATTTT. It is translated as CASGLFLSSGNTIYF.

This chain links TRBV3-1 (or the pseudogene TRBV3-2) with TRBJ1-2; 7 nucleotides agree with TRBD1. The CDR3 loop spans 15 amino acids. Trimming at V came to 4 bases and at J to 4 bases, leaving 9 bases not matched to a gene. CDR1 LGHDT and CDR2 YNNKEL come from the germline V gene (reference sequence). The CDR3 sequence: CASSPWEGGGYGYTF. The CDR3 nucleotides read TGTGCCAGCAGCCCTTGGGAAGGGGGCGGCTATGGCTACACCTTC.

The chain couples TRBV28 to TRBJ2-1; 7 bases agree with TRBD2. Trimming at V came to 3 bases and at J to 4 bases, leaving 6 bases not matched to a gene. CDR3 size: 15 residues. CDR1 and CDR2 from the germline V gene are MDHEN and SYDVKM. The chain's CDR3 is CASSFLRETYNEQFF. The CDR3 DNA is TGTGCCAGCAGTTTCCTGCGGGAGACTTACAATGAGCAGTTCTTC.

This chain uses TRBV5-1 with TRBJ1-6; 8 bases are shared with TRBD1. The CDR3 contains 15 residues. Germline CDR1 SGHRS, CDR2 YFSETQ. V was pared by 0 bases and J by 8 bases, with 4 bases of the junction left unmatched. The CDR3 region has the DNA TGCGCCAGCAGCTTGGACCAACAGGGGGATTCACCCCTCCACTTT. Amino acid sequence: CASSLDQQGDSPLHF.

The V and J genes are TRBV19 and TRBJ2-1, with 8 bases aligning to TRBD2. With V trimmed by 11 bases and J by 5 bases, 11 bases remained unmatched. CDR3 length equals 14 residues. Germline V CDR1 and CDR2: LNHDA, SQIVND (reference sequence). The CDR3 DNA follows: TGTGCCGCGGCCCCAGCGGGAGACCACAATGAGCAGTTCTTC. This codes for CAAAPAGDHNEQFF.

This clone was counted only a few times. The rearrangement joins TRBV7-2 to TRBJ1-4; 7 positions match TRBD1. V was clipped by 5 bases and J by 12 bases; unmatched bases: 12. Germline V CDR1 and CDR2: SGHTA, FQGNSA. This CDR3 contains 14 residues. CDR3 in amino acids: CASSPWTGRGQLFF. As DNA, the CDR3 is TGTGCCAGCAGCCCCTGGACAGGTCGGGGCCAACTGTTTTTT.

CDR3 amino acids: CASSLPWTNQNSPLHF. The DNA for the CDR3 is TGTGCCAGCAGTTTGCCGTGGACAAATCAAAATTCACCCCTCCACTTT. The chain uses TRBV28 and TRBJ1-6; maybe TRBD1 (5 bases). V was trimmed by 3 bases and J by 7 bases, leaving 16 bases between them. The CDR3 totals 16 residues. Germline assignment: CDR1 MDHEN and CDR2 SYDVKM.

V usage is TRBV9 and J usage is TRBJ1-1; D not certain. Trimming left V 0 bases short and J 0 bases short, with 12 bases between. The length of the CDR3 is 16 residues. The germline V gene has CDR1 SGDLS and CDR2 YYNGEE. CDR3 sequence reads: CASSVAPPGLNTEAFF. The CDR3 region has the DNA TGTGCCAGCAGCGTAGCTCCCCCGGGGTTGAACACTGAAGCTTTCTTT.

The rearrangement joins TRBV10-3 to TRBJ2-1, with TRBD1 as a possible D gene (5 bases). Per germline, CDR1 ENHRY and CDR2 SYGVKD. The V and J ends lost 5 bases and 3 bases respectively, with 17 bases between them. The CDR3 totals 16 residues. The CDR3 reads CAISSLSSRDYNEQFF. CDR3 nucleotide sequence: TGTGCCATCAGTTCCCTTTCATCCAGGGACTACAATGAGCAGTTCTTC.

The rearrangement links TRBV9 to TRBJ1-1, with 10 nucleotides matching TRBD1. Germline values: CDR1 SGDLS, CDR2 YYNGEE. The CDR3 contains 12 residues. V trimming: 7 bases; J trimming: 6 bases; junction bases outside the gene matches: 3. DNA of the CDR3: TGTGCCAGCGGAGGGACAGGGGCTGAAGCTTTCTTT. This sequence encodes CASGGTGAEAFF.

The chain carries TRBV11-1 and TRBJ2-5; 7 nucleotides align to TRBD2. Germline trimming cut 2 bases from V and 5 bases from J; bases unmatched to any gene: 5. CDR1 and CDR2 from the germline V gene are SGHAT and FQDESV (reference sequence). This CDR3 is 14 amino acids long. CDR3 sequence reads: CASSLFAGEETQYF. CDR3 nucleotide sequence: TGTGCCAGCAGCTTATTTGCGGGAGAGGAGACCCAGTACTTC.

This clone was observed a single time. Other DNA sequences in this specimen translate into the identical CDR3. The rearrangement joins TRBV11-2 to TRBJ2-1; tentative D call: TRBD1 (5 bases). CDR3 length: 13 amino acids. The germline V and J ends were trimmed by 1 base and 5 bases, with 6 bases remaining between them. Germline loops: CDR1 SGHAT, CDR2 FQNNGV. The CDR3 loop reads CASSLGQNNEQFF. Here the CDR3 DNA reads TGTGCCAGCAGCTTAGGACAGAACAATGAGCAGTTCTTC.

This chain's CDR3 is CAWSQGNTYEQYF. The CDR3 nucleotides are TGTGCCTGGAGCCAGGGGAATACCTACGAGCAGTACTTC. The V and J genes are TRBV30 and TRBJ2-7, with a weak D call TRBD1 (6 bases). The CDR3 contains 13 residues. Trimming pared 3 bases from V and 2 bases from J, leaving 11 bases between. Germline V lookup: CDR1 GTSNPN, CDR2 SVGIG (reference sequence).

The V and J genes are TRBV19 and TRBJ1-5, with TRBD1 as a possible D gene (5 bases). The length of the CDR3 is 14 residues. Germline loops: CDR1 LNHDA, CDR2 SQIVND (reference sequence). V dropped 3 bases and J dropped 12 bases, with 18 bases sitting between them. The CDR3 DNA sequence: TGTGCCAGTAGTATGGGGACTGGGGGGACGGTCCAGCATTTT. This gives the protein CASSMGTGGTVQHF. The whole variable domain, remainder taken from reference TRBV19 and TRBJ1-5, is DGGITQSPKYLFRKEGQNVTLSCEQNLNHDAMYWYRQDPGQGLRLIYYSQIVNDFQKGDIAEGYSVSREKKESFPLTVTSAQKNPTAFYLCASSMGTGGTVQHFGDGTRLSIL.

The V gene is TRBV24-1, the J gene TRBJ2-7, with 8 bases matching TRBD2. The V gene's germline CDR1 is KGHDR and CDR2 SFDVKD. The length of the CDR3 is 17 residues. Losses at the gene ends were 4 bases for V and 2 bases for J; bases not matched to a gene: 12. CDR3 DNA sequence: TGTGCCACCAGTGACCTAGCTCTAGCGGGTGACACCTACGAGCAGTACTTC. Translation gives CATSDLALAGDTYEQYF.

V gene TRBV7-2 combines with J gene TRBJ2-7, with D possibly being TRBD1 (6 bases). V was cut by 4 bases and J by 6 bases, with 13 bases left in between. From germline, CDR1 is SGHTA and CDR2 FQGNSA. The CDR3 spans 13 residues. The CDR3 region is CASSSYRVSEQYF. The CDR3 DNA reads as TGTGCCAGCAGCTCTTACAGGGTTTCCGAGCAGTACTTC.

V gene TRBV6-6 combines with J gene TRBJ2-6; D remains ambiguous. V shed 7 bases and J shed 2 bases, with 6 bases lying between them. The CDR3 totals 13 residues. Germline lookup yields CDR1 MNHNY and CDR2 SVGAGI (reference sequence). As DNA, the CDR3 is TGTGCCAGCACCGAGGCTGGGGCCAACGTCCTGACTTTC. It translates to CASTEAGANVLTF.

The CDR3 DNA is TGTGCCAGCAGCTTAGATTCGGGGAGCTCCTACGAGCAGTACTTC. It codes for CASSLDSGSSYEQYF. The chain has TRBV7-2 and TRBJ2-7, with a weak D call TRBD2 (5 bases). The CDR3 has 15 amino acids. The V and J ends lost 1 base and 0 bases respectively, with 10 bases between them. The V gene's germline CDR1 is SGHTA and CDR2 FQGNSA.

J is TRBJ2-5 and V is TRBV28; D remains ambiguous. The germline V gene encodes CDR1 MDHEN and CDR2 SYDVKM. V was cut by 10 bases and J by 4 bases, with 7 bases left in between. The CDR3 loop spans 10 amino acids. For the CDR3, the DNA is TGTGCCACCAACTCAGAGACCCAGTACTTC. Residues: CATNSETQYF. The entire variable domain, with the rest obtained from reference TRBV28 and TRBJ2-5, is as follows: DVKVTQSSRYLVKRTGEKVFLECVQDMDHENMFWYRQDPGLGLRLIYFSYDVKMKEKGDIPEGYSVSREKKERFSLILESASTNQTSMYLCATNSETQYFGPGTRLLVL.

This sequence joins TRBV7-2 and TRBJ1-2, with 8 nucleotides matching TRBD1. The V gene end was trimmed by 5 bases and the J gene end by 6 bases; junction bases not matched to a gene: 5. The CDR3 sequence is 13 residues long. Germline CDR1 is SGHTA and CDR2 is FQGNSA. CDR3 DNA: TGTGCCAGCAGCCGGACAGGGACGAATGGCTACACCTTC. It codes for CASSRTGTNGYTF.

The rearrangement uses TRBV28 and TRBJ1-6; a weak D match, TRBD1 (5 bases). V was pared by 3 bases and J by 5 bases, with 8 bases between. The CDR3 length is 14 residues. Germline-derived CDR1 and CDR2 are MDHEN and SYDVKM. The CDR3, as DNA: TGTGCCAGCAGTTTCCAAGGGGATAATTCACCCCTCCACTTT. The encoded protein is CASSFQGDNSPLHF.